This TCR beta chain came from a study of cytomegalovirus exposure and HLA in healthy donors. General study points: Later, an analysis found that common viral pathogens appeared to be linked with several of the most significant clusters. TCR association rates varied by HLA locus in a later analysis, with DRB1 highest and HLA-C lowest.

The CDR3 sequence is 13 residues long. V gave up 0 bases and J gave up 4 bases, with 6 bases separating them. Germline V CDR1 and CDR2: SGHVS, FQNEAQ. Worth noting for this clone: What it binds is not known.

The study ran its PCR with 60 Vbeta and 13 Jbeta primers. Produced via immunoSEQ multiplex PCR; TCRdb's table is partial and in-frame only. The sample contains about 130,000 clones, over 65% of which appear only once. The receptor was isolated from a man under 40 in good health and CMV-seropositive. The rearrangement links TRBV7-8 to TRBJ1-2, with D unresolved. Sequencing was done on a sample of PBMCs. CDR3 DNA sequence: TGTGCCAGCAGCTTAGCCCGGGTCTATGGCTACACCTTC. It is translated as CASSLARVYGYTF.